This record concerns one T cell receptor (beta chain) sequence. These data are taken from a study of blood T cell repertoires in COVID-19. In the original analysis: Nucleated cell number was recorded as an estimate derived from reference gene primer amplification. TCRdb's table, derived via immunoSEQ multiplex PCR, lists solely in-frame clones and lacks some. V and J calls and clone size come straight from that table; D and trimming were deduced from the DNA. In the table there are 490,000 or so clones, less than 90% of which are singletons. Two consecutive negative NP/OP PCR tests, clearance, or resolved symptoms defined Cohort 3 recovery. Trimming removed 5 bases from V and 4 bases from J, with 23 bases in between. The V gene's germline CDR1 is SGHTA and CDR2 FQGNSA. The CDR3 has 17 amino acids.

The sequenced sample was PBMCs or T cells enriched from blood (not recorded which). This sequence was found in a woman aged 60-75 years who had recovered from COVID-19. V gene TRBV7-2 combines with J gene TRBJ1-2; tentative D call: TRBD1 (6 bases). CDR3 amino acids: CASSPTPGHPWGYGYTF. DNA of the CDR3: TGTGCCAGCAGCCCGACGCCGGGACACCCATGGGGCTATGGCTACACCTTC. Complete variable domain (other parts from reference TRBV7-2 and TRBJ1-2): GAGVSQSPSNKVTEKGKDVELRCDPISGHTALYWYRQSLGQGLEFLIYFQGNSAPDKSGLPSDRFSAERTGGSVSTLTIQRTQQEDSAVYLCASSPTPGHPWGYGYTFGSGTRLTVV.